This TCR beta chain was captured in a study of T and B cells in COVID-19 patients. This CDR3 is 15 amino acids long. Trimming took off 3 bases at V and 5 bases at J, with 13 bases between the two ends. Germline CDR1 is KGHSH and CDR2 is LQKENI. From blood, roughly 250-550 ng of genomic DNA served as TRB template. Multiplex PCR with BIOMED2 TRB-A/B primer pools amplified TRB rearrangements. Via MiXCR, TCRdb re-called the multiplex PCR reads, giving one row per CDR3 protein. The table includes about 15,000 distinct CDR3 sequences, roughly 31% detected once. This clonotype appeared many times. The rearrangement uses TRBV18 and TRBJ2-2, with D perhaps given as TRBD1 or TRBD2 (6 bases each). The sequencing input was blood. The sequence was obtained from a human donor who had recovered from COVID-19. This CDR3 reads CASSPPQGGTGELFF. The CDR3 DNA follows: TGTGCCAGCTCACCTCCACAGGGAGGTACCGGGGAGCTGTTTTTT.